The 30 T cell receptor beta chains below were found in one sample sequenced in a study of T cell responses to AZD1222 COVID-19 vaccine. Sequencing used immunoSEQ multiplex PCR; TCRdb keeps in-frame clones, though not all of them. The sample has 96,000 or so clones, roughly 87% seen once. The sample was peripheral blood, taken on day 0 of AZD1222 vaccination. The origin of the receptors is an adult in good health.

The count of this clone is one. The V and J genes are TRBV19 and TRBJ2-5, with 8 bases fitting TRBD1. CDR1 LNHDA and CDR2 SQIVND come from the germline V gene (reference sequence). The CDR3 loop spans 15 amino acids. The ends lost 6 bases at V and 1 base at J; junction bases unmatched: 7. The CDR3 spells CASRDGQGLQETQYF. The CDR3 DNA is TGTGCCAGTAGGGACGGACAGGGACTCCAAGAGACCCAGTACTTC.

This chain connects TRBV7-9 to TRBJ2-7, with 13 nucleotides matching TRBD2. The germline V gene has CDR1 SEHNR and CDR2 FQNEAQ (reference sequence). This CDR3 has 16 amino acids. J lost 5 bases, V lost 5 bases, and 9 bases had no gene match. CDR3 in amino acids: CASSARTSGGTNEQYF. CDR3 bases: TGTGCCAGCAGCGCCCGGACTAGCGGGGGTACCAACGAGCAGTACTTC.

In its sample, this clone was seen once. The gene calls are TRBV5-6 and TRBJ2-1; D gene uncertain. In germline, CDR1 is SGHDT, CDR2 YYEEEE. Between the trimmed V and J ends, which lost 4 bases and 5 bases, there was a span of 19 bases. CDR3 length: 16 amino acids. CDR3 nucleotide sequence: TGTGCCAGCAGCCTTGAAGGAAACCCAAAAGACAATGAGCAGTTCTTC. This encodes CASSLEGNPKDNEQFF.

The chain links TRBV30 to TRBJ1-1, with a tentative D call TRBD1 (5 bases). The CDR3 spans 14 residues. The germline V and J ends were trimmed by 5 bases and 7 bases, with 20 bases remaining between them. Germline CDR1 is GTSNPN and CDR2 is SVGIG (reference sequence). The CDR3 nucleotides read TGTGCCTGGGGTGCCCAGGGACGAGGACTTGAAGCTTTCTTT. It yields the protein CAWGAQGRGLEAFF.

This clone was recorded once. The chain combines TRBV5-1 with TRBJ1-1, with D possibly being TRBD1 (6 bases). This CDR3 has 14 residues. Trimming left V 0 bases short and J 5 bases short, with 11 bases between. CDR1 is SGHRS, CDR2 YFSETQ, per germline. The CDR3 region is CASSLVGGGTEAFF. The DNA of the CDR3 is TGCGCCAGCAGCTTGGTAGGAGGGGGGACTGAAGCTTTCTTT.

The chain has TRBV5-8 and TRBJ2-7, with 7 bases matching TRBD1. Germline V gene data show CDR1 as SGHTS and CDR2 as YDEGEE. J was trimmed by 2 bases and V by 4 bases; bases with no gene match: 12. The CDR3 loop spans 16 amino acids. The CDR3 is CASSVLTGTVPYEQYF. The CDR3 DNA is TGTGCCAGCAGCGTACTGACCGGGACAGTTCCCTACGAGCAGTACTTC.

The chain carries TRBV5-1 and TRBJ2-5; 16 bases match TRBD2. CDR1 is SGHRS, CDR2 YFSETQ, per germline. V shed 4 bases and J 5 bases; nucleotides not matched to a gene: 11. The CDR3 is made up of 18 amino acids. CDR3 in amino acids: CASSTGTSGGAVWETQYF. The CDR3 DNA sequence: TGCGCCAGCAGCACTGGGACTAGCGGGGGGGCAGTATGGGAGACCCAGTACTTC. Supplemented by reference TRBV5-1 and TRBJ2-5, the full variable domain reads KAGVTQTPRYLIKTRGQQVTLSCSPISGHRSVSWYQQTPGQGLQFLFEYFSETQRNKGNFPGRFSGRQFSNSRSEMNVSTLELGDSALYLCASSTGTSGGAVWETQYFGPGTRLLVL.

Turning to this clone: The junction and the germline gene differ at one end; a read error may be behind it. This chain connects TRBV10-3 to TRBJ1-3; D might be TRBD1 (5 bases). The CDR3 consists of 13 residues. Germline CDR1 is ENHRY and CDR2 is SYGVKD. The chain's CDR3 is CAISESITGEEDF. DNA for the CDR3: TGTGCCATCAGTGAGTCGATTACGGGGGAAGAAGATTTT.

The chain has TRBV2 and TRBJ1-2; 9 nucleotides line up with TRBD1. With 7 bases clipped from V and 6 bases from J, the junction kept 6 bases outside the gene matches. Germline V CDR1 and CDR2: SNHLY, FYNNEI. The CDR3 spans 13 residues. CDR3 DNA: TGTGCCAGCAACGGACAGGGGTTAAATGGCTACACCTTC. This translates into CASNGQGLNGYTF.

This chain links TRBV5-1 with TRBJ1-5; TRBD1 matches at 7 bases. Looked up from germline, CDR1 is SGHRS and CDR2 is YFSETQ. The CDR3 spans 15 residues. V was pared by 5 bases and J by 6 bases, with 11 bases of the junction left unmatched. The CDR3 sequence: CASSPGQKVGQPQHF. The CDR3 DNA follows: TGCGCCAGCAGTCCGGGACAGAAAGTAGGTCAGCCCCAGCATTTT. The full variable domain, in which reference TRBV5-1 and TRBJ1-5 provide the parts outside the CDR3, is KAGVTQTPRYLIKTRGQQVTLSCSPISGHRSVSWYQQTPGQGLQFLFEYFSETQRNKGNFPGRFSGRQFSNSRSEMNVSTLELGDSALYLCASSPGQKVGQPQHFGDGTRLSIL.

V gene TRBV7-9 combines with J gene TRBJ1-2, with TRBD1 matching over 7 bases. The junction had 16 bases not matched to a gene; V was cut back by 5 bases and J by 4 bases. CDR3 length equals 17 residues. Germline V gene sequence: CDR1 SEHNR, CDR2 FQNEAQ (reference sequence). CDR3 sequence reads: CASSPRTEDRAPYGYTF. CDR3 nucleotide sequence: TGTGCCAGCAGCCCAAGGACCGAAGACAGGGCGCCCTATGGCTACACCTTC.

V usage is TRBV7-6 and J usage is TRBJ2-7; D may be TRBD1 or TRBD2 (5 bases each). This CDR3 region has 15 residues. V shed 3 bases and J shed 3 bases, with 15 bases lying between them. Germline CDR1 reads SGHVS; CDR2 reads FNYEAQ. In nucleotides, the CDR3 is TGTGCCAGCAGCTTCAGGGACGGCAGTAACTACGAGCAGTACTTC. This sequence encodes CASSFRDGSNYEQYF.

This clone was counted a few times. The chain links TRBV10-1 to TRBJ1-2; D remains unclear. The CDR3 consists of 11 residues. V was trimmed by 4 bases and J by 3 bases, leaving 3 bases between them. CDR1 is WNHNN and CDR2 is SYGVQD in the germline V gene (reference sequence). The CDR3 DNA follows: TGCGCCAGCAGTGGACACTATGGCTACACCTTC. Amino acids: CASSGHYGYTF.

This chain connects TRBV10-1 to TRBJ1-1, with a tentative D call TRBD1 (5 bases). Germline V gives CDR1 WNHNN, CDR2 SYGVQD (reference sequence). V dropped 6 bases and J dropped 4 bases, with 24 bases sitting between them. The CDR3 totals 17 residues. In nucleotides, the CDR3 is TGCGCCAGCAGAGTCGGGAAGCTGAGGGGAGGGTCCACTGAAGCTTTCTTT. It encodes CASRVGKLRGGSTEAFF.

The chain links TRBV9 to TRBJ2-7; 11 nucleotides agree with TRBD2. This CDR3 region has 15 residues. Germline loops: CDR1 SGDLS, CDR2 YYNGEE. After removal of 3 bases from V and 3 bases from J, the junction contained 5 bases not matched to a gene. CDR3 coding DNA: TGTGCCAGCAGCGCCGGGGGACTAGCGGTCTACGAGCAGTACTTC. This encodes CASSAGGLAVYEQYF.

The chain has TRBV30 and TRBJ1-2, with 7 bases lining up with TRBD1. J gave up 5 bases and V 3 bases, and 9 bases lay outside the gene matches. This CDR3 has 14 amino acids. CDR1 is GTSNPN and CDR2 is SVGIG in the germline V gene (reference sequence). The CDR3 loop reads CAWRSRGHNYGYTF. The DNA for the CDR3 is TGTGCCTGGAGGTCAAGGGGGCATAATTATGGCTACACCTTC.

The chain couples TRBV5-4 to TRBJ1-1; D may be TRBD1 (5 bases). CDR1 and CDR2 from the germline V gene are SGHNT and YYREEE (reference sequence). There are 15 residues in the CDR3. Between the trimmed V and J ends, which lost 0 bases and 4 bases, there was a span of 13 bases. The CDR3 is CASSLVRAGGTEAFF. CDR3 nucleotide sequence: TGTGCCAGCAGCTTGGTCAGGGCGGGTGGCACTGAAGCTTTCTTT.

The chain joins TRBV28 to TRBJ1-4; TRBD1 matches at 9 bases. The CDR3 runs to 15 residues. The junction had 9 bases not matched to a gene; V was cut back by 6 bases and J by 7 bases. Germline V CDR1 and CDR2: MDHEN, SYDVKM. As DNA, the CDR3 is TGTGCCAGCAGCCTCAACAGGGGGCGGATTGAAAAACTGTTTTTT. Translating gives CASSLNRGRIEKLFF.

CDR3 nucleotides: TGCAGCGTTGAAAAAAACAGGGATGAGCAGTTCTTC. It yields the protein CSVEKNRDEQFF. The chain joins TRBV29-1 to TRBJ2-1; the D gene is possibly TRBD1 (6 bases). CDR3 length: 12 amino acids. V was clipped by 2 bases and J by 8 bases, with 10 bases between them. CDR1 and CDR2 from the germline V gene are SQVTM and ANQGSEA.

The chain is built from TRBV19 and TRBJ1-1; D call uncertain. In germline, CDR1 is LNHDA, CDR2 SQIVND (reference sequence). With 9 bases removed from V and 1 base from J, the gap between germline ends came to 12 bases. The CDR3 is 13 residues long. The CDR3 sequence is CASTRGPNTEAFF. The DNA of the CDR3 is TGTGCCAGCACACGCGGACCGAACACTGAAGCTTTCTTT.

The gene calls are TRBV2 and TRBJ1-2; D uncertain. The CDR3 has 14 amino acids. Germline assignment: CDR1 SNHLY and CDR2 FYNNEI. V shed 7 bases and J shed 0 bases, with 12 bases lying between them. The CDR3 reads CASTPLVANYGYTF. The CDR3 coding sequence is TGTGCCAGCACCCCGCTAGTAGCTAACTATGGCTACACCTTC.

The CDR3 loop is CASSRRTGSDTQYF. The CDR3 DNA reads TGTGCCAGCAGCCGCCGAACAGGGTCCGATACGCAGTATTTT. The chain couples TRBV4-2 to TRBJ2-3; a weak D match, TRBD1 (6 bases). This CDR3 is built from 14 residues. Germline assignment: CDR1 LGHNA and CDR2 YNFKEQ. V was clipped by 4 bases and J by 6 bases, with 14 bases between them.

This chain joins TRBV18 and TRBJ1-6, with 7 bases that match TRBD1. J lost 4 bases, V lost 0 bases, and 0 bases had no gene match. The germline gives CDR1 KGHSH, CDR2 LQKENI. The length of the CDR3 is 15 residues. This chain's CDR3 is CASSPPGQYNSPLHF. The CDR3 coding sequence is TGTGCCAGCTCACCACCGGGACAGTATAATTCACCCCTCCACTTT.

J is TRBJ1-6 and V is TRBV7-2, with 10 bases identical to TRBD1. The V gene end was trimmed by 5 bases and the J gene end by 1 base; junction bases not matched to a gene: 8. This CDR3 contains 18 residues. Germline V lookup: CDR1 SGHTA, CDR2 FQGNSA. The CDR3 nucleotides read TGTGCCAGCAGCCATCTTAGGACAGGGGGATCCTATAATTCACCCCTCCACTTT. Translating it yields CASSHLRTGGSYNSPLHF.

J is TRBJ1-1 and V is TRBV4-2; D is uncertain. CDR1 is LGHNA, CDR2 YNFKEQ, per germline. The CDR3 totals 15 residues. The V end was cut by 4 bases, the J end by 0 bases, with 12 bases between. The DNA for the CDR3 is TGTGCCAGCAGCCTGCTAGGGCAGTTGAACACTGAAGCTTTCTTT. Its protein product is CASSLLGQLNTEAFF.

This chain uses TRBV30 with TRBJ1-2; perhaps TRBD1 as D (5 bases). Looked up from germline, CDR1 is GTSNPN and CDR2 is SVGIG (reference sequence). Trimming stripped 4 bases from V and 5 bases from J, with 14 bases between. The CDR3 covers 13 residues. This chain's CDR3 is CAWKSSRGYGYTF. CDR3 coding DNA: TGTGCCTGGAAATCAAGCCGGGGGTATGGCTACACCTTC. Combining the CDR3 with reference TRBV30 and TRBJ1-2 gives the whole variable domain SQTIHQWPATLVQPVGSPLSLECTVEGTSNPNLYWYRQAAGRGLQLLFYSVGIGQISSEVPQNLSASRPQDRQFILSSKKLLLSDSGFYLCAWKSSRGYGYTFGSGTRLTVV.

The chain links TRBV5-1 to TRBJ2-7; 9 bases match TRBD1. The CDR3 contains 14 residues. Germline V gives CDR1 SGHRS, CDR2 YFSETQ. V was pared by 3 bases and J by 4 bases, with 5 bases of the junction left unmatched. The CDR3 loop is CASSSGQGRYEQYF. The CDR3 bases are TGCGCCAGCAGCTCGGGACAGGGTCGATACGAGCAGTACTTC.

The rearrangement uses TRBV6-5 and TRBJ1-5, with D unresolved. V dropped 0 bases and J dropped 6 bases, with 6 bases sitting between them. The CDR3 is 13 amino acids. Germline V CDR1 and CDR2: MNHEY, SVGAGI. This CDR3 reads CASSYSEGQPQHF. The CDR3 DNA reads TGTGCCAGCAGTTACTCAGAGGGTCAGCCCCAGCATTTT.

The genes are TRBV5-4 and TRBJ2-6; TRBD2 is a possible D gene (5 bases). The V gene's germline CDR1 is SGHNT and CDR2 YYREEE (reference sequence). The CDR3 consists of 15 residues. Trimming removed 2 bases at V and 4 bases at J, with 10 bases between. In nucleotides, the CDR3 is TGTGCCAGCAGCTTTATAGCGCACGGGGCCAACGTCCTGACTTTC. Encoded protein: CASSFIAHGANVLTF.

The rearrangement uses TRBV7-9 and TRBJ2-5; D may be TRBD2 (6 bases). Germline CDR1 SEHNR, CDR2 FQNEAQ (reference sequence). This CDR3 has 15 residues. V was shortened by 4 bases and J by 5 bases, with 17 bases between the two germline ends. The CDR3 is CASSSGLPNTETQYF. CDR3 DNA sequence: TGTGCCAGCAGCTCGGGACTCCCTAACACGGAGACCCAGTACTTC.